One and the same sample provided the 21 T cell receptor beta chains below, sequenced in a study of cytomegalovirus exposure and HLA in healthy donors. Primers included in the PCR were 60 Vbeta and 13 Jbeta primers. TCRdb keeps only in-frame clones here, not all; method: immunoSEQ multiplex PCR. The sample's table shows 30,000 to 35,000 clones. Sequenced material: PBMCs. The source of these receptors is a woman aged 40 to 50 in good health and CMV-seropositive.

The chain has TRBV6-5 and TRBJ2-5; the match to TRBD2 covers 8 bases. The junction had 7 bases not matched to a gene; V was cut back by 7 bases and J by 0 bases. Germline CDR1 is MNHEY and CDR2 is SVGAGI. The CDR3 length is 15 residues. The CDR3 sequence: CASNPSGWYQETQYF. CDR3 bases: TGTGCCAGCAACCCTAGCGGGTGGTACCAAGAGACCCAGTACTTC.

This CDR3 is CASSAPGTGSDTQYF. CDR3 sequence (DNA): TGTGCCAGCAGTGCCCCCGGGACAGGTTCGGATACGCAGTATTTT. V usage is TRBV25-1 and J usage is TRBJ2-3; 8 nucleotides agree with TRBD1. Germline trimming cut 4 bases from V and 6 bases from J; bases unmatched to any gene: 9. Looked up from germline, CDR1 is MGHDK and CDR2 is SYGVNS. The CDR3 spans 15 residues.

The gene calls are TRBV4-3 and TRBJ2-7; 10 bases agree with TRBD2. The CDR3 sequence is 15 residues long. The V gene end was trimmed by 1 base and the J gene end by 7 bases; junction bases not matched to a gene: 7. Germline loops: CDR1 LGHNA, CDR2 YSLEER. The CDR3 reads CASSQVLAGSWEQYF. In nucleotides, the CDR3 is TGCGCCAGCAGCCAAGTACTAGCGGGGAGCTGGGAGCAGTACTTC.

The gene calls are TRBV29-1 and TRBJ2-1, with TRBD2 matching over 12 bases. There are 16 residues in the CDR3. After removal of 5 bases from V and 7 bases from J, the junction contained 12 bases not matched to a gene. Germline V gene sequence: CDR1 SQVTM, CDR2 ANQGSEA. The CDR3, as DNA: TGCAGCGTTTGGGGACTAGCGGGTTTCTCATGGAATGAGCAGTTCTTC. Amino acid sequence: CSVWGLAGFSWNEQFF.

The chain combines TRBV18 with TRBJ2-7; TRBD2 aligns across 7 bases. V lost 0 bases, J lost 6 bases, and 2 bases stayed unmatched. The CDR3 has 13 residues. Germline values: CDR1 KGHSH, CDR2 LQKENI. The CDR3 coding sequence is TGTGCCAGCTCACCACCGAGCGGGGTCGAGCAGTACTTC. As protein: CASSPPSGVEQYF.

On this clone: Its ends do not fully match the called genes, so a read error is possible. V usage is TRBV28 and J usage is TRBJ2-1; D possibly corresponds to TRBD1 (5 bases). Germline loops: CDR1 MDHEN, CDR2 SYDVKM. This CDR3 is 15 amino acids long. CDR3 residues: CASSLQASSDNEQFF. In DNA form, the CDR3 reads TGTGCCAGCAGCTTACAGGCGAGCTCCGACAATGAGCAGTTCTTC.

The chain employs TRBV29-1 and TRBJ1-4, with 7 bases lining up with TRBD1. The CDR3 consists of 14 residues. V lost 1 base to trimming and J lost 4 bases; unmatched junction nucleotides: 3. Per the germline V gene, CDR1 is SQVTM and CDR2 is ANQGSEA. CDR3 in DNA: TGCAGCGTTGAAGGGGACAGCGTTAATGAAAAACTGTTTTTT. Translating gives CSVEGDSVNEKLFF.

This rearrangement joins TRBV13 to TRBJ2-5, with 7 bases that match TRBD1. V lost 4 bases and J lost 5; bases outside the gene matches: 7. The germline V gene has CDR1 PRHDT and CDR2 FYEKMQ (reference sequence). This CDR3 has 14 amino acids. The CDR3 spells CASSSSDRRETQYF. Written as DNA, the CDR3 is TGTGCCAGCAGCTCCTCGGACAGGCGTGAGACCCAGTACTTC.

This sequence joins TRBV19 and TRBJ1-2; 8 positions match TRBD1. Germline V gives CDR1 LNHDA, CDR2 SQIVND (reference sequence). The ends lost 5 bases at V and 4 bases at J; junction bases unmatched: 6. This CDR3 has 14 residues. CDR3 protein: CASSGPDRVYGYTF. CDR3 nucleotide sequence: TGTGCCAGTAGTGGGCCGGACAGGGTCTATGGCTACACCTTC.

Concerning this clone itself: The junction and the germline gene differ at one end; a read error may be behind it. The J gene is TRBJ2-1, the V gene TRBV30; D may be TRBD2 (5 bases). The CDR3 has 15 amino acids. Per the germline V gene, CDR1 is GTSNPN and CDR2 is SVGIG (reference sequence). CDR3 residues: CAGSETLGLNNEQFF. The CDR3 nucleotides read TGTGCCGGGAGTGAAACCCTTGGTCTAAACAATGAGCAGTTCTTC.

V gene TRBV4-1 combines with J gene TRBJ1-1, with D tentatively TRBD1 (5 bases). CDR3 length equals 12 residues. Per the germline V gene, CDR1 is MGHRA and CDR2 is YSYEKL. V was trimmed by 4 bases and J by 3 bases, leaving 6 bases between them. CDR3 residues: CASSPGDTEAFF. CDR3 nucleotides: TGCGCCAGCAGCCCGGGGGACACTGAAGCTTTCTTT.

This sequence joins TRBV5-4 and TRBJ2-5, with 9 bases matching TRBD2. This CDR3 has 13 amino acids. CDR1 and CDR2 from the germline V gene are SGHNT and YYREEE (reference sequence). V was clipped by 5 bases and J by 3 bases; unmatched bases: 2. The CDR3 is CASRRLAEETQYF. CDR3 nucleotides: TGTGCCAGCAGACGACTAGCGGAAGAGACCCAGTACTTC.

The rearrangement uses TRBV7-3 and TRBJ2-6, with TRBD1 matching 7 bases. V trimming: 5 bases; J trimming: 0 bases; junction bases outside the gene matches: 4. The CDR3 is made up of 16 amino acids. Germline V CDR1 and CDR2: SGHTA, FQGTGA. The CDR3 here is CASSAPGGSGANVLTF. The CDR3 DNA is TGTGCCAGCAGCGCCCCAGGGGGCTCTGGGGCCAACGTCCTGACTTTC.

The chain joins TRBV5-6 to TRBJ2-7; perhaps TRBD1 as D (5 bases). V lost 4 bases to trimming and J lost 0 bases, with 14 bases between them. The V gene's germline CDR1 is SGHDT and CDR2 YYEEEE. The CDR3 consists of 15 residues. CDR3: CASSIVTAHSYEQYF. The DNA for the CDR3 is TGTGCCAGCAGCATTGTGACAGCTCACTCCTACGAGCAGTACTTC.

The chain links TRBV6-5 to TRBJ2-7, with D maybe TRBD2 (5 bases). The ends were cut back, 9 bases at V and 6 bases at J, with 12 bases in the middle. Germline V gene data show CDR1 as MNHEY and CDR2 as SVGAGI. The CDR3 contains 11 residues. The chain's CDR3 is CARTRGAEQYF. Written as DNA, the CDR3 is TGTGCCAGAACCCGGGGTGCCGAGCAGTACTTC.

In DNA, the CDR3 is TGTGCCAGCAGCTTCCTAGATAGCTCCTACAATGAGCAGTTCTTC. Its protein is CASSFLDSSYNEQFF. The chain combines TRBV5-6 with TRBJ2-1; D remains ambiguous. From germline, CDR1 is SGHDT and CDR2 YYEEEE. V dropped 2 bases and J dropped 0 bases, with 9 bases sitting between them. This CDR3 has 15 residues. Based on the CDR3 plus reference TRBV5-6 and TRBJ2-1, the full variable domain is DAGVTQSPTHLIKTRGQQVTLRCSPKSGHDTVSWYQQALGQGPQFIFQYYEEEERQRGNFPDRFSGHQFPNYSSELNVNALLLGDSALYLCASSFLDSSYNEQFFGPGTRLTVL.

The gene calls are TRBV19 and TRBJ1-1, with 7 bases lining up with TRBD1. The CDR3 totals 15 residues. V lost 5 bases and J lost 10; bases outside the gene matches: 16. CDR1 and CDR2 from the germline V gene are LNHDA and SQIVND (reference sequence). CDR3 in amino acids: CASSSKIRTGQGAFF. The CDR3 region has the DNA TGTGCCAGTAGTTCTAAGATTAGGACAGGCCAGGGAGCTTTCTTT.

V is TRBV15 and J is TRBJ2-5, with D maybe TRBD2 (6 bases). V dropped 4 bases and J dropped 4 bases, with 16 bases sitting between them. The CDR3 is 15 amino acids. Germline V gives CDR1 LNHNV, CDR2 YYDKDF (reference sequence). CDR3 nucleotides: TGTGCCACCAGCAAGGACGGGAGAAGAGGAGAGACCCAGTACTTC. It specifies CATSKDGRRGETQYF.

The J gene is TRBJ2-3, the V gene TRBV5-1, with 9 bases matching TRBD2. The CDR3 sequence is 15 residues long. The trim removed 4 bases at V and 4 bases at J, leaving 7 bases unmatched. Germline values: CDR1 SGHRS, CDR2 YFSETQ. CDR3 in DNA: TGCGCCAGCAGCCCCGGGACTAGCAGGGCAGATACGCAGTATTTT. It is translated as CASSPGTSRADTQYF.

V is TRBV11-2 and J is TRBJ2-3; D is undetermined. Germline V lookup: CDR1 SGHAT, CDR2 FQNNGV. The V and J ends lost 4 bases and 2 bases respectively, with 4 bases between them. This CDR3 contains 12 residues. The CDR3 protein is CASSYTTDTQYF. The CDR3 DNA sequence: TGTGCCAGCAGCTACACCACAGATACGCAGTATTTT.

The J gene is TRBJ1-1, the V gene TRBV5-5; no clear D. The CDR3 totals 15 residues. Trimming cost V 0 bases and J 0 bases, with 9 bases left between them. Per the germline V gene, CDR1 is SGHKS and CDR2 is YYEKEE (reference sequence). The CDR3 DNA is TGTGCCAGCAGCTTGGGGCACCTCATGAACACTGAAGCTTTCTTT. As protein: CASSLGHLMNTEAFF.